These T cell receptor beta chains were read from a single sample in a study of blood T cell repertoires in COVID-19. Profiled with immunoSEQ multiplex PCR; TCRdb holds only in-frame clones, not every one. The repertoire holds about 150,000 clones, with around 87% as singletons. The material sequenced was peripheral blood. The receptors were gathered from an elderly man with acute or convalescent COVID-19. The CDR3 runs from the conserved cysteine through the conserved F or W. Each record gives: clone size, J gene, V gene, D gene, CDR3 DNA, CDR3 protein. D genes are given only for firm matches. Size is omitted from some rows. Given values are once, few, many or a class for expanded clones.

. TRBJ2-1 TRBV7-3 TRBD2 TGTGCCAGCAGCTCCGGGACTAGCGCTAGATACAATGAGCAGTTCTTC CASSSGTSARYNEQFF
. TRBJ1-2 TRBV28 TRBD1 TGTGCCAGCAGTCCTGGACAGGGGGCGAGGGGCTACACCTTC CASSPGQGARGYTF
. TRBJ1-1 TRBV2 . TGTGCCAGCAGTGTCTCAGGGCTGAACACTGAAGCTTTCTTT CASSVSGLNTEAFF
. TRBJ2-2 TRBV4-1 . TGCGCCAGCAGCCAAGATCGAGTCACCGGGGAGCTGTTTTTT CASSQDRVTGELFF
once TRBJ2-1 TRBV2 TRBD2 TGTGCCAGCAGTGAAGCCCTCGGAGCGGGGTCGTATGAGCAGTTCTTC CASSEALGAGSYEQFF
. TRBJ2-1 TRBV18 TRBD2 TGTGCCAGCTCCTCCCTAGCGGGGGTGGATTTGGTCGATGAGCAGTTCTTC CASSSLAGVDLVDEQFF
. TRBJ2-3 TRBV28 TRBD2 TGTGCCAGCAGTTTAGATTGGACTAGCGGAAACACAGATACGCAGTATTTT CASSLDWTSGNTDTQYF
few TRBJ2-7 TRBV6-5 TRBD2 TGTGCCTCCTGGGGGGAGCGGGGGTCCTACGAGCAGTACTTC CASWGERGSYEQYF
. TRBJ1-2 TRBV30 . TGTGCCTGGAAGTCCCCCAACAGCTATGGCTACACCTTC CAWKSPNSYGYTF
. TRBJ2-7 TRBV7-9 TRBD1 TGTGCCAGCAGCTCGCTCCGGGACAGTAGCTTCGAGCAGTACTTC CASSSLRDSSFEQYF
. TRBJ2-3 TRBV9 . TGTGCCAGCAGCACTCGCCCAACTAGCACAGATACGCAGTATTTT CASSTRPTSTDTQYF
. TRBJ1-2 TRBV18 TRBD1 TGTGCCAGCTCACCGGGACAGGGGGCTGGCTACACCTTC CASSPGQGAGYTF
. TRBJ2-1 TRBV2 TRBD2 TGTGCCAGTGCGGCCCCAGGACTAGCGAACCCTGGTGAGCAGTTCTTC CASAAPGLANPGEQFF
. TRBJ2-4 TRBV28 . TGTGCCAGCAGTTTCCCCTTACAGGGCCCAAACATTCAGTACTTC CASSFPLQGPNIQYF
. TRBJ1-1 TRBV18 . TGTGCCAGCTCACCTCAGCGGAACACTGAAGCTTTCTTT CASSPQRNTEAFF
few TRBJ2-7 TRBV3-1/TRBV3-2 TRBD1 TGTGCCAGCAGCCTACAACAGGGGGGCGAGCAGTACTTC CASSLQQGGEQYF
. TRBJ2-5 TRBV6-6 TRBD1 TGTGCCAGCAGTTATGGGACAGGTGGAGACCAGTACTTC CASSYGTGGDQYF